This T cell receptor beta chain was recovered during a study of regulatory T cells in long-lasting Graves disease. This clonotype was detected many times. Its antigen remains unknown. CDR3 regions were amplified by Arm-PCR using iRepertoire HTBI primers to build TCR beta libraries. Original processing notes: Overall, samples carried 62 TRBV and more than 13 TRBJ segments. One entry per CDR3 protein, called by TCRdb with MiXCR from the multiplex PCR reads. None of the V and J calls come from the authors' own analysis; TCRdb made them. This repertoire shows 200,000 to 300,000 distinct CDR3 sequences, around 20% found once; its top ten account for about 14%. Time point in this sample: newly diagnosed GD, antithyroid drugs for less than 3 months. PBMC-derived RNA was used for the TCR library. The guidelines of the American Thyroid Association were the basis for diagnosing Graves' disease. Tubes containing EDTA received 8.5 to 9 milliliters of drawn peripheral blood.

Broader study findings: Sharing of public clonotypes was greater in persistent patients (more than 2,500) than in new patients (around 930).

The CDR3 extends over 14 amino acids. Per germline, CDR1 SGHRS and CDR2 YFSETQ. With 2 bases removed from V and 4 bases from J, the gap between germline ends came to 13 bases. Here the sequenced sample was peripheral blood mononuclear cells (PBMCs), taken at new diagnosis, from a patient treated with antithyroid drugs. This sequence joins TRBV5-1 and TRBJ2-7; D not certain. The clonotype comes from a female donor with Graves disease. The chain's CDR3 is CASSFSQSSYEQYF. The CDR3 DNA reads TGCGCCAGCAGCTTCTCCCAGAGTAGTTACGAGCAGTACTTC.